This T cell receptor beta chain was sequenced for a study of OX40 agonist ivuxolimab in advanced cancers. Assay used: immunoSEQ multiplex PCR; TCRdb lists only in-frame clones, some missing. The data contain tens of thousands of clones, more than 70% of them seen just once; the ten biggest clones take up approximately 6.5%. Exclusion applied to patients with autoimmune disease history or systemic immunosuppression. The CDR3 totals 15 residues. The J segment lost 1 base and the V segment lost 3 bases, leaving 5 bases of the junction unmatched. Germline V gene sequence: CDR1 KGHSH, CDR2 LQKENI. This sample comprised CD4+ or CD8+ T cells sorted from blood, obtained in a trial of the OX40 agonist ivuxolimab. The TCR originated in an adult with an advanced solid tumor such as melanoma, head and neck, liver or kidney cancer. This chain connects TRBV18 to TRBJ1-1; 7 nucleotides align to TRBD1. The CDR3 bases are TGTGCCAGCTCACCGACCCAGGGGGGGAACACTGAAGCTTTCTTT. Its translation is CASSPTQGGNTEAFF.